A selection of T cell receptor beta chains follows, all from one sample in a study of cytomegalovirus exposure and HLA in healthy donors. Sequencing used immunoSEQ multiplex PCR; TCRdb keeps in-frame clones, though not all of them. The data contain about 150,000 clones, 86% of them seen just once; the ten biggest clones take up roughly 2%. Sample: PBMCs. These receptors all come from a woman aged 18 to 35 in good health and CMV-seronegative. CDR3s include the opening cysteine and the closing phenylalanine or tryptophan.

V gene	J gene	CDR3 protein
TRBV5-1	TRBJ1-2	CASSLAGTGAGFDGYTF
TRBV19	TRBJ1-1	CASTGQGPEAFF
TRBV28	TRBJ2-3	CASSLWRATDTQYF
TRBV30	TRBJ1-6	CAWSVQGGNSPLHF
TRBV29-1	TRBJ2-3	CSVEGRLAVFPTDTQYF
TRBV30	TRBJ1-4	CAYNRGLNEKLFF
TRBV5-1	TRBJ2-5	CASSLETGRKETQYF
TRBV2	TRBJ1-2	CARTLMSGGRGYGYTF
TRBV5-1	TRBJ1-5	CASSLVVGQPQHF
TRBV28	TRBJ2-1	CASSLSLGQGSDEQFF
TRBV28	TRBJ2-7	CASTGTSASYEQYF
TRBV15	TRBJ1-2	CATSGQGAYYGYTF
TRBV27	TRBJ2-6	CASSPSYGSSGANVLTF
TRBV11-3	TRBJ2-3	CASSFGGETDTQYF
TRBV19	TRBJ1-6	CASSIEGQSSYNSPLHF
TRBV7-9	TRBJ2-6	CSSSLSIDYSGANVLTF
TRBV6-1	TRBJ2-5	CASSGGGSPETQYF
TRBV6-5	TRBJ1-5	CASGGIYQPQHF
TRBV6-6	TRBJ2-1	CAAGLAYNEQFF
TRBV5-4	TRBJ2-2	CASSLGLAFTGELFF
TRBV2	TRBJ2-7	CASSESTGNEYF
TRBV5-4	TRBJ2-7	CASSLVPGSFEQYF
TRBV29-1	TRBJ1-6	CSVAGAGGSPLHF
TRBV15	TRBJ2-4	CATSRVGVSKNIQYF
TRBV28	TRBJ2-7	CASSPLERSYEQYF
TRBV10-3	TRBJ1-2	CAIKEGQVYTF
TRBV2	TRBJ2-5	CASIGAGQETQYF
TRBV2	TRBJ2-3	CASRETGGSTDTQYF
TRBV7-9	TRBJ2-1	CASSPRTSGGNEQFF
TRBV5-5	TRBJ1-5	CASSRRSSNQPQHF
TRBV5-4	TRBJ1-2	CASSLIGQLYGYTF
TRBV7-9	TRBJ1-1	CASSLTGKEAFF
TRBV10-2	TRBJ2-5	CASSRSDLSGETQYF
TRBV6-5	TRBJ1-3	CASSRDLVGNTIYF
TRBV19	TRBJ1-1	CASSISGYTEAFF
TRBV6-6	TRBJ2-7	CASNLIGITYEQYF
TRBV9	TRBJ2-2	CASTHGTSGSYGELFF
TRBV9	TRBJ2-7	CASSTGLPLSSYEQYF
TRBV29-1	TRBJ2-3	CSVVIAGGPTDTQYF
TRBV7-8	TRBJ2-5	CASSPWTGKETQYF
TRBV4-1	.	CASSQEEGGSYEQYF
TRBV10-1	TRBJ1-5	CASSGGLGNQPQHF
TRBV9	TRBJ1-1	CASSVGDRGWNTEAFF
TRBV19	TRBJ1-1	CASSLRQGNTEAFF
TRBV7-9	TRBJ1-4	CASSLSTGVKLFF
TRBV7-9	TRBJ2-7	CASSLPGTYEQYF
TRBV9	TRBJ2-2	CASSVGPTGELFF
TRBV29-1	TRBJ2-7	CSAAGGSPYEQYF
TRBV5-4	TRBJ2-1	CASSLGVDNEQFF
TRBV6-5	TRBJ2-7	CASRRLAGDDEQYF
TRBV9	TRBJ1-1	CASSVQGWNTEAFF
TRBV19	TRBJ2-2	CASTTIGQGYTGELFF
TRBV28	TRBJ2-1	CASSLLTSGSYNEQFF
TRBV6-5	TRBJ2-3	CASSFGLAGMDTQYF
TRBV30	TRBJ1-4	CATRQGQYEKLFF
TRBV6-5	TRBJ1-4	CASSSGGRGGKLFF
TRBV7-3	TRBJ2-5	CASSPKRGVEETQYF
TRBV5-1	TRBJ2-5	CASSWAGTGARETQYF
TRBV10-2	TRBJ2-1	CASRAGLAPYNEQFF
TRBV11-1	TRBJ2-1	CASSFWRTDSYNEQFF